The present TCR beta chain was sequenced within a study of blood T cell repertoires in COVID-19. The length of the CDR3 is 14 residues. Trimming took 2 bases from V and 3 from J, leaving 12 bases between them. Germline CDR1 reads SGHDT; CDR2 reads YYEEEE. Using immunoSEQ multiplex PCR, the repertoire was profiled, and TCRdb retains in-frame clones only, with some absent. In the table there are approximately 200,000 clones, approximately 90% of which are singletons. Material for sequencing was PBMCs or T cells enriched from blood (not recorded which). The chain recombines TRBV5-6 with TRBJ2-7; maybe TRBD1 (5 bases). This TCR was sampled from a man aged 18 to 30 with acute COVID-19. CDR3 in DNA: TGTGCCAGCAGCTTACGGTGGGGCAACTACGAGCAGTACTTC. As protein: CASSLRWGNYEQYF.